These T cell receptor beta chains were read from a single sample in a study of early T cells in non-severe SARS-CoV-2 infection. MiXCR was run by TCRdb on the 5' RACE reads, yielding one entry per CDR3 protein. The data show fewer than 60,000 distinct CDR3 sequences, with around 10% seen just once and 4% to 4.5% held by the top ten. Sequencing was done on a sample of whole blood. These receptors all stem from an adult who was a healthcare worker with PCR-confirmed SARS-CoV-2 infection or an uninfected control (not recorded which). CDR3s include the opening cysteine and the closing phenylalanine or tryptophan. D genes are given only for firm matches. Clone size is stated in some rows and not others, as once, few, many or a class when expanded.

abundance	len	d_gene	v_gene	j_gene	CDR3nt	CDR3aa
many	15	-	TRBV30	TRBJ2-2	TGTGCCTGGAGTGTAACCGGAGATTTCACCGGGGAGCTGTTTTTT	CAWSVTGDFTGELFF
-	11	-	TRBV29-1	TRBJ1-1	TGCAGCGTTATCCAGGTCACTGAAGCTTTCTTT	CSVIQVTEAFF
many	12	-	TRBV2	TRBJ2-1	TGTGCCAGCACATTAATCCGGAATGAGCAGTTCTTC	CASTLIRNEQFF
many	16	TRBD2	TRBV7-2	TRBJ2-3	TGTGCCAGCAGCTTAGGGGCTAGCGGGAGCACAGATACGCAGTATTTT	CASSLGASGSTDTQYF
many	14	-	TRBV2	TRBJ2-5	TGTGCCAGCAGTCGAGCGGCGTACTCAGAGACCCAGTACTTC	CASSRAAYSETQYF
many	14	-	TRBV29-1	TRBJ2-3	TGCAGCATCCTTGGAGGGGGTAGCACAGATACGCAGTATTTT	CSILGGGSTDTQYF
many	16	TRBD1	TRBV5-1	TRBJ1-1	TGCGCCAGCAGCTTGGGGGACAGAACGATGGGGACTGAAGCTTTCTTT	CASSLGDRTMGTEAFF
-	16	-	TRBV5-1	TRBJ2-6	TGCGCCAGCAGCTTGCTGGGGTCGTCTGGGGCCAACGTCCTGACTTTC	CASSLLGSSGANVLTF
many	14	-	TRBV7-8	TRBJ2-5	TGTGCCAGCAGCCCGTGGGCAGTCCAAGAGACCCAGTACTTC	CASSPWAVQETQYF
few	16	-	TRBV20-1	TRBJ1-5	TGCAGTGCTAGAGAGCCTACAGGTCATAGCAATCAGCCCCAGCATTTT	CSAREPTGHSNQPQHF
few	13	TRBD2	TRBV20-1	TRBJ2-7	TGCAGTGCTAGAGTAGCGGGTAAATACGAGCAGTACTTC	CSARVAGKYEQYF
few	16	-	TRBV10-3	TRBJ1-1	TGTGCCATCAGTCCCACCCTGACCGGGGGAGCGGAGGAGGTTTTCTTT	CAISPTLTGGAEEVFF
many	16	TRBD2	TRBV30	TRBJ2-1	TGTGCCTGGAGACAACCGGTGTCTAGCGGGGGGAGGGAGCAGTTCTTC	CAWRQPVSSGGREQFF
many	16	TRBD1	TRBV12-3/TRBV12-4	TRBJ2-1	TGTGCCAGCAGGACTCCGGGACAGGGGAGAGGAAGTGAGCAGTTCTTC	CASRTPGQGRGSEQFF
many	14	-	TRBV6-5	TRBJ1-1	TGTGCCAGCAGTTATTCAGGGGTCAACACTGAAGCTTTCTTT	CASSYSGVNTEAFF
many	15	TRBD1	TRBV18	TRBJ1-5	TGTGCCAGCTCACCATGGACAGGAAAAGATCAGCCCCAGCATTTT	CASSPWTGKDQPQHF
many	13	-	TRBV20-1	TRBJ1-2	TGCAGTGCCACCTTAGGACAGAACTATGGCTACACCTTC	CSATLGQNYGYTF